These 13 T cell receptor beta chains were sequenced from one sample in a study of cytomegalovirus exposure and HLA in healthy donors. Primers: 60 Vbeta forward and 13 Jbeta reverse. Data came from immunoSEQ multiplex PCR; TCRdb stores just in-frame clones and leaves some out. The repertoire table contains 150,000 or so clones. The sample was PBMCs. These receptors were taken from a woman aged 18-35 years in good health and CMV-seronegative.

The chain carries TRBV29-1 and TRBJ1-1, with a possible D match to TRBD1 (5 bases). The V and J ends lost 2 bases and 5 bases respectively, with 12 bases between them. CDR1 is SQVTM and CDR2 is ANQGSEA in the germline V gene. The CDR3 is 13 amino acids. The DNA for the CDR3 is TGCAGCGTTGAAAATCGGGGGTGGACTGAAGCTTTCTTT. Its protein is CSVENRGWTEAFF.

CDR3 loop: CASSLERAGNLYNEQFF. The CDR3 bases are TGTGCCAGCAGCTTAGAGAGGGCGGGAAACCTATACAATGAGCAGTTCTTC. V is TRBV11-2 and J is TRBJ2-1; D is possibly TRBD2 (6 bases). V was clipped by 0 bases and J by 4 bases, with 16 bases between them. This CDR3 has 17 residues. The germline V gene encodes CDR1 SGHAT and CDR2 FQNNGV.

This chain joins TRBV27 and TRBJ2-3; a possible D gene is TRBD2 (6 bases). The CDR3 has 14 amino acids. The germline V and J ends were trimmed by 3 bases and 5 bases, with 12 bases remaining between them. The germline gives CDR1 MNHEY, CDR2 SMNVEV (reference sequence). As DNA, the CDR3 is TGTGCCAGCAGTTTGTCGGGAGTTGGAGATACGCAGTATTTT. Protein: CASSLSGVGDTQYF.

This chain connects TRBV2 to TRBJ2-5; TRBD2 might be the D (7 bases). Deletions cut 11 bases from V and 3 bases from J, with 19 bases between. There are 14 residues in the CDR3. The germline V gene encodes CDR1 SNHLY and CDR2 FYNNEI. The CDR3 spells CAESVTGREETQYF. Written as DNA, the CDR3 is TGTGCCGAAAGTGTAACAGGGAGGGAAGAGACCCAGTACTTC. Drawing the rest from reference TRBV2 and TRBJ2-5, the complete variable domain is EPEVTQTPSHQVTQMGQEVILRCVPISNHLYFYWYRQILGQKVEFLVSFYNNEISEKSEIFDDQFSVERPDGSNFTLKIRSTKLEDSAMYFCAESVTGREETQYFGPGTRLLVL.

This chain connects TRBV9 to TRBJ2-1, with D perhaps TRBD1 (6 bases). This CDR3 has 17 residues. V lost 4 bases and J 7 bases, leaving 24 bases between the germline ends. Germline lookup yields CDR1 SGDLS and CDR2 YYNGEE. The CDR3 here is CASSQGKDRKRRNEQFF. Written as DNA, the CDR3 is TGTGCCAGCAGCCAGGGGAAAGACAGGAAAAGACGGAATGAGCAGTTCTTC.

The rearrangement links TRBV4-2 to TRBJ2-3; 13 bases align to TRBD2. CDR1 LGHNA and CDR2 YNFKEQ come from the germline V gene. This CDR3 region has 20 residues. The V gene end was trimmed by 0 bases and the J gene end by 2 bases; junction bases not matched to a gene: 11. CDR3 DNA: TGTGCCAGCAGCCAAGATGGGGTAGGGGGACTAGCGGGATCCACAGATACGCAGTATTTT. Translating it yields CASSQDGVGGLAGSTDTQYF.

The genes are TRBV4-1 and TRBJ1-1, with a possible D match to TRBD1 (6 bases). Deletions cut 3 bases from V and 5 bases from J, with 16 bases between. The V gene's germline CDR1 is MGHRA and CDR2 YSYEKL. This CDR3 comprises 15 residues. The DNA of the CDR3 is TGCGCCAGCAGCCACCCAAGCAGGGGAAAGACTGAAGCTTTCTTT. This gives the protein CASSHPSRGKTEAFF.

The CDR3 loop is CASSLYGTEAFF. CDR3 DNA: TGTGCCAGCAGCTTGTACGGGACTGAAGCTTTCTTT. The V gene is TRBV5-6, the J gene TRBJ1-1; D unresolved. CDR1 is SGHDT and CDR2 is YYEEEE in the germline V gene. Trimming left V 1 base short and J 5 bases short, with 6 bases between. The CDR3 extends over 12 amino acids.

V usage is TRBV7-9 and J usage is TRBJ1-1; D unresolved. Germline V CDR1 and CDR2: SEHNR, FQNEAQ (reference sequence). CDR3 length: 15 residues. The germline V and J ends were trimmed by 2 bases and 2 bases, with 12 bases remaining between them. The CDR3 protein is CASSLLALTNTEAFF. The CDR3 DNA reads as TGTGCCAGCAGCTTATTAGCCCTAACTAACACTGAAGCTTTCTTT.

The rearrangement joins TRBV5-1 to TRBJ2-3; D unclear. The germline V and J ends were trimmed by 2 bases and 2 bases, with 12 bases remaining between them. Looked up from germline, CDR1 is SGHRS and CDR2 is YFSETQ. CDR3 length: 15 amino acids. The DNA of the CDR3 is TGCGCCAGCAGCTTCAGTGGCCAGATCACAGATACGCAGTATTTT. Translating gives CASSFSGQITDTQYF.

In the case of this clone: Compared with germline, one end of the junction differs, possibly owing to a read error. CDR3 coding DNA: TGTGCCGGCAGCTGGACAGGAGAAGATGGCTACACCTTC. As protein: CAGSWTGEDGYTF. The chain employs TRBV28 and TRBJ1-2; 7 bases are shared with TRBD1. Per the germline V gene, CDR1 is MDHEN and CDR2 is SYDVKM. The CDR3 is 13 amino acids.

The CDR3 here is CASSSGTDTQYF. The CDR3 bases are TGTGCCAGCAGTTCGGGCACAGATACGCAGTATTTT. V and J are TRBV6-5 and TRBJ2-3; D is undetermined. CDR3 length: 12 amino acids. Germline lookup yields CDR1 MNHEY and CDR2 SVGAGI. V lost 4 bases, J lost 1 base, and 3 bases lay in between.

J is TRBJ1-5 and V is TRBV19; 9 bases match TRBD1. V was clipped by 5 bases and J by 5 bases; unmatched bases: 10. Germline lookup yields CDR1 LNHDA and CDR2 SQIVND (reference sequence). CDR3 length equals 16 residues. CDR3 bases: TGTGCCAGTAGTCCCCCGGGACAGGGCGGTGATCAGCCCCAGCATTTT. Protein product: CASSPPGQGGDQPQHF.